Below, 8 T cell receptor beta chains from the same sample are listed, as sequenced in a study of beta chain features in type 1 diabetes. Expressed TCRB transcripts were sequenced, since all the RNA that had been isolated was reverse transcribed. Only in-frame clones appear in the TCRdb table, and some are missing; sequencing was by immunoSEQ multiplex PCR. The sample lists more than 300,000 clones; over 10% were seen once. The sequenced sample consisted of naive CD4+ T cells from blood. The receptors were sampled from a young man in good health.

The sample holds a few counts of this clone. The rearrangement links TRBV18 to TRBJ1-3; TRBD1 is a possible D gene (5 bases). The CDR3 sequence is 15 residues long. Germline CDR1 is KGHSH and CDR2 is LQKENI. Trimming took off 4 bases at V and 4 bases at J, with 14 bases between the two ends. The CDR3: CASSLPTVGGNTIYF. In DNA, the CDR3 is TGTGCCAGCTCACTACCGACAGTAGGAGGAAACACCATATATTTT.

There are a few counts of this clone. In DNA form, the CDR3 reads TGTGCCAGCAGCGTGAGACATTCCACCGGGGAGCTGTTTTTT. It specifies CASSVRHSTGELFF. The genes are TRBV9 and TRBJ2-2; unclear D gene. This CDR3 is 14 amino acids long. The germline V gene encodes CDR1 SGDLS and CDR2 YYNGEE. Trimming removed 2 bases from V and 4 bases from J, with 9 bases in between. Combining the CDR3 with reference TRBV9 and TRBJ2-2 gives the whole variable domain DSGVTQTPKHLITATGQRVTLRCSPRSGDLSVYWYQQSLDQGLQFLIQYYNGEERAKGNILERFSAQQFPDLHSELNLSSLELGDSALYFCASSVRHSTGELFFGEGSRLTVL.

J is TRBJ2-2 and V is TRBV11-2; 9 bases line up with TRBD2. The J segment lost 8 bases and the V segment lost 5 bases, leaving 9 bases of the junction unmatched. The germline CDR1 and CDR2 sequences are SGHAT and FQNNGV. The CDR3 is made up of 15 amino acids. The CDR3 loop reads CASSRVAGVSGELFF. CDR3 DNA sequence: TGTGCCAGCAGCAGGGTAGCGGGAGTATCGGGGGAGCTGTTTTTT.

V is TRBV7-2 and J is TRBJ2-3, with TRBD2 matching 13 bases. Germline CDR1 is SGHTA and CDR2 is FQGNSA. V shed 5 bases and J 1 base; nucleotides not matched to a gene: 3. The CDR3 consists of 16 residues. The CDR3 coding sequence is TGTGCCAGCAGCATCGGACTAGCGGGGGGCACAGATACGCAGTATTTT. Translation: CASSIGLAGGTDTQYF.

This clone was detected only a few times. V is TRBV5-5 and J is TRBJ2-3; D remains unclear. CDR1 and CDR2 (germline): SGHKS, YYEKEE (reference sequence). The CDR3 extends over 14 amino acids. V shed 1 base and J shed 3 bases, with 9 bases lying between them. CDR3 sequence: CASSLSLGTDTQYF. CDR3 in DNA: TGTGCCAGCAGCTTGAGTCTCGGGACAGATACGCAGTATTTT.

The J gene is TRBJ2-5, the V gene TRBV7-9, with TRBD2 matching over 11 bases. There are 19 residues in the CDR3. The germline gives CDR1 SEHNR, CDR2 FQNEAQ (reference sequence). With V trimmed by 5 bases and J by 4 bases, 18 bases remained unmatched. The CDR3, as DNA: TGTGCCAGCAGCGCGCAAAGGGGGTCTAGCGGGGGGCTGCGAGAGACCCAGTACTTC. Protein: CASSAQRGSSGGLRETQYF.

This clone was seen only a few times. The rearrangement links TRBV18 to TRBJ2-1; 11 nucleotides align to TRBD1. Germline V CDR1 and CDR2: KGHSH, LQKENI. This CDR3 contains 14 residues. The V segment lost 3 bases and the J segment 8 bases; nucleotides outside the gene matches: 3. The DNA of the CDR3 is TGTGCCAGCTCACCCCGGACAGGGGGCTATGAGCAGTTCTTC. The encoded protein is CASSPRTGGYEQFF.

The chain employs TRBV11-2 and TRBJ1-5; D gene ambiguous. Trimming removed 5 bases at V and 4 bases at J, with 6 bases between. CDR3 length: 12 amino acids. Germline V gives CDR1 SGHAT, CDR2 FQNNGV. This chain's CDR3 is CASSTNNQPQHF. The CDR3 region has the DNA TGTGCCAGCAGCACTAATAATCAGCCCCAGCATTTT.